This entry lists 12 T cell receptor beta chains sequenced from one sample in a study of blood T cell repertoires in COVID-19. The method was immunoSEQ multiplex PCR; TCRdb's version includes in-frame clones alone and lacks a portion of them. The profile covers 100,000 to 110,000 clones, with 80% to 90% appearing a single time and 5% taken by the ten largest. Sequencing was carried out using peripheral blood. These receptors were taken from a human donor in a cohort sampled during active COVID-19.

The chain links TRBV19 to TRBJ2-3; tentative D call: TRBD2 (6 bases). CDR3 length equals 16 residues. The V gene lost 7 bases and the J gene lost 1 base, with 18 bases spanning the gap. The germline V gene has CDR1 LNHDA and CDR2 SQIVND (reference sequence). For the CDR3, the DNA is TGTGCCAGTATGGGGTATATTTCTAGCGGCACAGATACGCAGTATTTT. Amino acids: CASMGYISSGTDTQYF.

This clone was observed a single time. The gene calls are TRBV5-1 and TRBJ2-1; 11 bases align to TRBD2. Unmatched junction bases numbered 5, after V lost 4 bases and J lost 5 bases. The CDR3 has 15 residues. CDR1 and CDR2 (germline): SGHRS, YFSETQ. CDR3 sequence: CASSDGTSGHNEQFF. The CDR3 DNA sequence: TGCGCCAGCAGCGACGGGACTAGCGGTCACAATGAGCAGTTCTTC.

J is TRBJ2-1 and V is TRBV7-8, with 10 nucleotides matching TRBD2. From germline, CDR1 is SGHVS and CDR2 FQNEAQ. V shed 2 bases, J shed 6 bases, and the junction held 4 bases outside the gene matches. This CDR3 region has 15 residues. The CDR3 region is CASSLSPSGSNEQFF. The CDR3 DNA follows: TGTGCCAGCAGCTTAAGTCCTAGCGGGAGCAATGAGCAGTTCTTC.

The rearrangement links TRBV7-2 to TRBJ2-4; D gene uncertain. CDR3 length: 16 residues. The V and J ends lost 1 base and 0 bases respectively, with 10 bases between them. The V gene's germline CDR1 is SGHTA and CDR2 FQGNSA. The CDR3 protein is CASSLGRSLAKNIQYF. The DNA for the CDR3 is TGTGCCAGCAGCTTAGGCAGATCCTTAGCCAAAAACATTCAGTACTTC. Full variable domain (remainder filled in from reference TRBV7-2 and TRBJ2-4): GAGVSQSPSNKVTEKGKDVELRCDPISGHTALYWYRQSLGQGLEFLIYFQGNSAPDKSGLPSDRFSAERTGGSVSTLTIQRTQQEDSAVYLCASSLGRSLAKNIQYFGAGTRLSVL.

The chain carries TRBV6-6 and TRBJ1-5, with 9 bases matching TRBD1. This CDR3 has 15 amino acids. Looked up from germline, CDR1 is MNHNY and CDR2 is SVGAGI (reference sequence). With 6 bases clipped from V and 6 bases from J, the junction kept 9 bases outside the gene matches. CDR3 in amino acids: CASRSPGTGSQPQHF. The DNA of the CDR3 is TGTGCCAGCAGATCGCCCGGGACAGGGAGTCAGCCCCAGCATTTT.

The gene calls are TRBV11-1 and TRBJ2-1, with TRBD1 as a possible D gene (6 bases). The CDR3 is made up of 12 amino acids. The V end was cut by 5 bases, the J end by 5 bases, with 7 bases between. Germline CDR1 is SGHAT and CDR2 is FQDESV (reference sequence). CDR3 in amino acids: CASSRTDNEQFF. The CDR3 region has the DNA TGTGCCAGCAGCCGGACAGACAATGAGCAGTTCTTC.

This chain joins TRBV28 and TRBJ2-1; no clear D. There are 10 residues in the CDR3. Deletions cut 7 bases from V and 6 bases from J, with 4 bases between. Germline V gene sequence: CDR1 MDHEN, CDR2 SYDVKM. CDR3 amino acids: CASTGNEQFF. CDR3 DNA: TGTGCCAGCACAGGCAATGAGCAGTTCTTC.

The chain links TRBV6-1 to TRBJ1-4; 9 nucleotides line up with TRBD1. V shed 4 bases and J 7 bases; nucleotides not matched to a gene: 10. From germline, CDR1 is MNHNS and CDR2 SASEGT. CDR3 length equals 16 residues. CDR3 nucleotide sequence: TGTGCCAGCAGTGCTTACCATGCGGGACAGGGTGAAAAACTGTTTTTT. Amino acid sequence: CASSAYHAGQGEKLFF.

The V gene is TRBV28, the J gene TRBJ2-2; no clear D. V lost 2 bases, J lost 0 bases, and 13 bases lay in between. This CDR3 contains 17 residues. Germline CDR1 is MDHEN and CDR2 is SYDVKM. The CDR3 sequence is CASSLGHGIANTGELFF. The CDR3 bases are TGTGCCAGCAGTTTAGGGCACGGTATAGCGAACACCGGGGAGCTGTTTTTT.

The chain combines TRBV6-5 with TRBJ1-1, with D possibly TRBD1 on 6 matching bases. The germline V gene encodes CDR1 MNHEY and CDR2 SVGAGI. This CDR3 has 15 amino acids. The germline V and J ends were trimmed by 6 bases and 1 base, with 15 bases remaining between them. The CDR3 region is CASRLEGHWNTEAFF. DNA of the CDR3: TGTGCCAGCAGACTAGAGGGACATTGGAACACTGAAGCTTTCTTT.

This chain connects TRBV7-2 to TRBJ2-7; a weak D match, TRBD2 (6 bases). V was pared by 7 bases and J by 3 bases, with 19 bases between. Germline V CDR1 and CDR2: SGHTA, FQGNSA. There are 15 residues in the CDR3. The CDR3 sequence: CASTPMIGSNYEQYF. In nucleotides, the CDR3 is TGTGCCAGCACCCCTATGATCGGGAGCAACTACGAGCAGTACTTC.

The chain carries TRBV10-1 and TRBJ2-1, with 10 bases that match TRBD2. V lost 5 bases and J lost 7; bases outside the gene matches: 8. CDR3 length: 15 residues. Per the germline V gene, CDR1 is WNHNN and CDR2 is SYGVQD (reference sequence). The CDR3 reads CASSSLAGVENEQFF. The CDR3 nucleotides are TGCGCCAGCAGTAGCCTAGCGGGAGTGGAAAATGAGCAGTTCTTC.